A selection of T cell receptor beta chains follows, all from one sample in a study of cytomegalovirus exposure and HLA in healthy donors. Clones were sequenced by immunoSEQ multiplex PCR, and TCRdb holds only the in-frame ones, with some missing. The sample table includes about 130,000 clones. Sequencing was performed on PBMCs. The receptor set was obtained from a man younger than 40 in good health and CMV-seronegative. Both conserved end residues are part of each CDR3. The D gene is left open where the match is weak.

V gene: TRBV28; D gene: .; CDR3 length: 14; J gene: TRBJ2-7; CDR3 DNA: TGTGCCAGCAGTTTAGAGGCGGATCCGCGCGAGCAGTACTTC; CDR3 protein: CASSLEADPREQYF
V gene: TRBV11-2; D gene: TRBD1; CDR3 length: 13; J gene: TRBJ1-2; CDR3 DNA: TGTGCCAGCAGCTCCTACGGGACAGTGGTTGGGACCTTC; CDR3 protein: CASSSYGTVVGTF
V gene: TRBV5-1; D gene: .; CDR3 length: 14; J gene: TRBJ2-7; CDR3 DNA: TGCGCCAGCAGCTTGGGTCCGGGGAGAAACGAGCAGTACTTC; CDR3 protein: CASSLGPGRNEQYF
V gene: TRBV7-3; D gene: TRBD1; CDR3 length: 13; J gene: TRBJ2-3; CDR3 DNA: TGTGCCAGCAGCCAGACAGGGGCGGATACGCAGTATTTT; CDR3 protein: CASSQTGADTQYF
V gene: TRBV2; D gene: TRBD2; CDR3 length: 14; J gene: TRBJ2-7; CDR3 DNA: TGTGCCAGCAGCGAACTAGCGTGGACCTACGAGCAGTACTTC; CDR3 protein: CASSELAWTYEQYF
V gene: TRBV27; D gene: .; CDR3 length: 17; J gene: TRBJ1-6; CDR3 DNA: TGTGCCAGCAGTCCCGGGACTGTGAGCTCCTATAATTCACCCCTCCACTTT; CDR3 protein: CASSPGTVSSYNSPLHF
V gene: TRBV14; D gene: .; CDR3 length: 13; J gene: TRBJ2-3; CDR3 DNA: TGTGCCAGCAGCCAAGGAACAGGGAGTACGCAGTATTTT; CDR3 protein: CASSQGTGSTQYF
V gene: TRBV7-2; D gene: .; CDR3 length: 14; J gene: TRBJ2-7; CDR3 DNA: TGTGCCAGCAGCTTATCGGGGACACAAGACGAGCAGTACTTC; CDR3 protein: CASSLSGTQDEQYF
V gene: TRBV29-1; D gene: TRBD2; CDR3 length: 18; J gene: TRBJ2-2; CDR3 DNA: TGCAGCGTCAGAAGACTAGCGGGGGACGCTACGAACACCGGGGAGCTGTTTTTT; CDR3 protein: CSVRRLAGDATNTGELFF
V gene: TRBV7-2; D gene: .; CDR3 length: 19; J gene: TRBJ2-4; CDR3 DNA: TGTGCCAGCAGCCAACTAGGATTCGGCGGTATATTGGCCAAAAACATTCAGTACTTC; CDR3 protein: CASSQLGFGGILAKNIQYF
V gene: TRBV4-1; D gene: TRBD1; CDR3 length: 17; J gene: TRBJ2-3; CDR3 DNA: TGCGCCAGCAGCCAATATGGGGACAGAACCGGCGCAGATACGCAGTATTTT; CDR3 protein: CASSQYGDRTGADTQYF
V gene: TRBV5-4; D gene: TRBD2; CDR3 length: 19; J gene: TRBJ2-2; CDR3 DNA: TGTGCCAGCAGCCGGGAGAGACTAGCGGGAGACCTTGCCACCGGGGAGCTGTTTTTT; CDR3 protein: CASSRERLAGDLATGELFF
V gene: TRBV7-2; D gene: .; CDR3 length: 11; J gene: TRBJ2-7; CDR3 DNA: TGTGCCAGCAGCTCTGCCTACGAGCAGTACTTC; CDR3 protein: CASSSAYEQYF
V gene: TRBV4-2; D gene: TRBD2; CDR3 length: 17; J gene: TRBJ2-3; CDR3 DNA: TGTGCCAGCAGCCAAGGTGAAGATAGCGGGAGAGGAGATACGCAGTATTTT; CDR3 protein: CASSQGEDSGRGDTQYF
V gene: TRBV10-2; D gene: .; CDR3 length: 13; J gene: TRBJ1-3; CDR3 DNA: TGCGCCATCGGAGGGGAGTACGGAAACACCATATATTTT; CDR3 protein: CAIGGEYGNTIYF
V gene: TRBV4-1; D gene: TRBD2; CDR3 length: 18; J gene: TRBJ2-3; CDR3 DNA: TGCGCCAGCAGCCAAGATCCCGGTGCGGGGGGTCGGCCAGATACGCAGTATTTT; CDR3 protein: CASSQDPGAGGRPDTQYF
V gene: TRBV6-6; D gene: TRBD1; CDR3 length: 16; J gene: TRBJ1-4; CDR3 DNA: TGTGCCAGCAGTAGACCCCCGGGACAGGGTCGGGAAAAACTGTTTTTT; CDR3 protein: CASSRPPGQGREKLFF
V gene: TRBV4-2; D gene: .; CDR3 length: 15; J gene: TRBJ2-7; CDR3 DNA: TGTGCCAGCAGCCAAGATAATGGTCCTGCCTACGAGCAGTACTTC; CDR3 protein: CASSQDNGPAYEQYF
V gene: TRBV5-1; D gene: .; CDR3 length: 12; J gene: TRBJ1-1; CDR3 DNA: TGCGCCAGCAGCCCCGAGGGATCTGAAGCTTTCTTT; CDR3 protein: CASSPEGSEAFF
V gene: TRBV30; D gene: .; CDR3 length: 14; J gene: TRBJ2-7; CDR3 DNA: TGTGCCTGGAACGCGAGGGCTAACTCCTACGAGCAGTACTTC; CDR3 protein: CAWNARANSYEQYF
V gene: TRBV19; D gene: .; CDR3 length: 13; J gene: TRBJ2-7; CDR3 DNA: TGTGCCAGTAGTAGCGGGACCCAATACGAGCAGTACTTC; CDR3 protein: CASSSGTQYEQYF
V gene: TRBV2; D gene: TRBD2; CDR3 length: 16; J gene: TRBJ2-5; CDR3 DNA: TGTGCCAGCAGTGTCTCAGCGGGAGAGGGACAAGAGACCCAGTACTTC; CDR3 protein: CASSVSAGEGQETQYF
V gene: TRBV5-1; D gene: .; CDR3 length: 17; J gene: TRBJ2-7; CDR3 DNA: TGCGCCAGCAGCTTGGCTGTCAGGGGGGCGACTGAATACGAGCAGTACTTC; CDR3 protein: CASSLAVRGATEYEQYF
V gene: TRBV5-1; D gene: TRBD2; CDR3 length: 14; J gene: TRBJ2-3; CDR3 DNA: TGCGCCAGCAGCTTAGCGGGAGGCCCAGATACGCAGTATTTT; CDR3 protein: CASSLAGGPDTQYF